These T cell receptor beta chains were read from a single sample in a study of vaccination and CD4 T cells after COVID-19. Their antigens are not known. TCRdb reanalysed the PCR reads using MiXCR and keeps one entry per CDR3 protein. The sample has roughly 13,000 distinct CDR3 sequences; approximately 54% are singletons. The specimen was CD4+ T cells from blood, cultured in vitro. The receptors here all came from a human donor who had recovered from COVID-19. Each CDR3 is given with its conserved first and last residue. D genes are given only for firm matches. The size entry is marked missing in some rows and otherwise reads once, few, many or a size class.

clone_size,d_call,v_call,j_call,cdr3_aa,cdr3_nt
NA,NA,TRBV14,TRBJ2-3,CASPLRGTDTQYF,TGTGCCAGCCCCCTCCGGGGCACAGATACGCAGTATTTT
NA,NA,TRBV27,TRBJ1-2,CASSPSTGTVYGYTF,TGTGCCAGCAGTCCATCCACCGGGACGGTATACGGCTACACCTTC
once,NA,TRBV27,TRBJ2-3,CASSLQGTITDTQYF,TGTGCCAGCAGTTTACAGGGGACCATCACAGATACGCAGTATTTT
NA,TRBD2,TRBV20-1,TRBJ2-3,CSASGRGNTDTQYF,TGCAGTGCTAGTGGGCGGGGGAACACAGATACGCAGTATTTT
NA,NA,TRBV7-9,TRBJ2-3,CASSYYRFPASTDTQYF,TGTGCCAGCAGCTATTACAGGTTCCCGGCAAGCACAGATACGCAGTATTTT
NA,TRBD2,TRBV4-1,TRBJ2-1,CASRVSILAGLSSSYNEQFF,TGCGCCAGCAGGGTCAGCATCCTAGCGGGTTTATCCAGCTCCTACAATGAGCAGTTCTTC
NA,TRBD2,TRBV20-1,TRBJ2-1,CSAPPSSGRALNEQFF,TGCAGTGCTCCTCCCTCTAGCGGGAGGGCCCTCAATGAGCAGTTCTTC
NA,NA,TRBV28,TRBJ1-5,CASSRTSGNQPQHF,TGTGCCAGCAGTCGTACGTCAGGGAATCAGCCCCAGCATTTT
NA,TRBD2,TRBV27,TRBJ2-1,CASSLGGGLIAGGYNEQFF,TGTGCCAGCAGTTTAGGGGGGGGGCTAATAGCGGGAGGATACAATGAGCAGTTCTTC
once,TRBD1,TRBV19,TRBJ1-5,CASSMAGGNNQPQHF,TGTGCCAGTAGTATGGCAGGGGGAAATAATCAGCCCCAGCATTTT
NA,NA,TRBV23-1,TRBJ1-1,CASSPYPGVRTFF,TGCGCCAGCAGTCCCTACCCCGGGGTACGGACTTTCTTT
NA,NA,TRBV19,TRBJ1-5,CASNPGNFNQPQHF,TGTGCCAGTAACCCAGGTAACTTTAATCAGCCCCAGCATTTT
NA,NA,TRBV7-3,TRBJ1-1,CASSSDMGGLAFF,TGTGCCAGCAGCTCAGATATGGGGGGCCTTGCTTTCTTT
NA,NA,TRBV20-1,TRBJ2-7,CSARVSVYEQYF,TGCAGTGCTAGGGTGTCAGTCTACGAGCAGTACTTC
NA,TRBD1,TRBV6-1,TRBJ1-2,CASSQGQGGNYGYTF,TGTGCCAGCAGTCAGGGACAGGGGGGGAACTATGGCTACACCTTC
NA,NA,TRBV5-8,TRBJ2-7,CASSQTGRRGLFSEQYF,TGTGCCAGCAGCCAGACAGGACGCCGGGGTTTATTTAGCGAGCAGTACTTC
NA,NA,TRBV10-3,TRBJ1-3,CAIRKEGNTIYF,TGTGCCATCAGGAAGGAGGGAAACACCATATATTTT
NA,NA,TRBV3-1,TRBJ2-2,CASSQGPDTGELFF,TGTGCCAGCAGCCAAGGCCCCGACACCGGGGAGCTGTTTTTT
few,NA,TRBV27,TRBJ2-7,CASSLSGARSSYEQYF,TGTGCCAGCAGTTTATCGGGGGCGCGAAGTTCCTACGAGCAGTACTTC
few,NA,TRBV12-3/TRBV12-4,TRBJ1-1,CASRDTEAFF,TGTGCCAGCCGGGACACTGAAGCTTTCTTT
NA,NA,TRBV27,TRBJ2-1,CASSRSGGNEQFF,TGTGCCAGCAGCCGCTCAGGAGGTAATGAGCAGTTCTTC
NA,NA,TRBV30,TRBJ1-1,CAWSVSGLNTEAFF,TGTGCCTGGAGTGTAAGTGGGTTGAACACTGAAGCTTTCTTT
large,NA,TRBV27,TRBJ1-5,CASSLNQGGQPQHF,TGTGCCAGCAGTTTAAACCAGGGAGGCCAGCCCCAGCATTTT
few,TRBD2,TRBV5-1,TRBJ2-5,CASSLPAGTIQETQYF,TGCGCCAGCAGCCTACCCGCCGGGACTATACAAGAGACCCAGTACTTC
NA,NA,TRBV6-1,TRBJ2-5,CASSERAETQYF,TGTGCCAGCAGTGAAAGGGCAGAGACCCAGTACTTC
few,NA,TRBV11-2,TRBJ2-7,CASSLDPTSRYF,TGTGCCAGCAGCTTAGACCCCACCTCGAGGTACTTC
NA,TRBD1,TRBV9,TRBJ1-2,CASSPEGAGYGYTF,TGTGCCAGCAGCCCCGAGGGGGCAGGCTATGGCTACACCTTC
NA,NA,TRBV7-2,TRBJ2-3,CASSLPGTDTQYF,TGTGCCAGCAGCCTCCCAGGGACAGATACGCAGTATTTT
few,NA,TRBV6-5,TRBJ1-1,CASSYSNPGVGTEAFF,TGTGCCAGCAGTTACTCGAATCCGGGTGTAGGCACTGAAGCTTTCTTT
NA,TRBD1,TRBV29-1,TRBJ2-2,CSAQTGFNTGELFF,TGCAGCGCCCAGACAGGGTTCAACACCGGGGAGCTGTTTTTT
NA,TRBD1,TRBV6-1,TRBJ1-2,CASSEIGAPGGGYTF,TGTGCCAGCAGTGAAATAGGGGCGCCAGGGGGAGGCTACACCTTC
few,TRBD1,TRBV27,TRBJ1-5,CASTTGQGADQPQHF,TGTGCCAGCACCACGGGACAGGGGGCAGATCAGCCCCAGCATTTT
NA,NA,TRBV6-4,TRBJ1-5,CASSDRVPQHF,TGTGCCAGCAGTGACAGGGTGCCCCAGCATTTT
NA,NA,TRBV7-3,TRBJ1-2,CASSLTVRGNYGYTF,TGTGCCAGCAGCTTAACGGTTCGGGGGAACTATGGCTACACCTTC
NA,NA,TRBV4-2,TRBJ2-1,CASSQDGLVGDNEQFF,TGTGCCAGCAGCCAAGATGGTCTCGTTGGGGACAATGAGCAGTTCTTC
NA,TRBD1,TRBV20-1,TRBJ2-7,CSASDRANEQYF,TGCAGTGCCTCAGACAGGGCCAACGAGCAGTACTTC
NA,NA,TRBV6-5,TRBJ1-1,CASSFSSAANTEAFF,TGTGCCAGCAGTTTCTCATCGGCGGCGAACACTGAAGCTTTCTTT